Detailed here is one T cell receptor (beta chain). Per the study methods: Estimated nucleated cell counts came from reference gene primer amplification. The data were produced by immunoSEQ multiplex PCR, yet TCRdb's version contains in-frame clones alone and is incomplete. That table supplies the V and J calls and clone size; D and trimming were determined from the DNA. The sample carries about 160,000 clones, 85% to 90% recorded once. This sample was included in a study of blood T cell repertoires in COVID-19. Overall study context: Specimens from acute and convalescent COVID-19 originated in the United States, Italy and Spain. T cells, B-cell-depleted T cells, or PBMCs supplied cDNA or gDNA.

This TCR was sampled from a woman between 65 and 79 years old with acute or convalescent COVID-19. Material for sequencing was peripheral blood.

The CDR3 region is CASSKALWTGLCNQPQHF. CDR3 DNA sequence: TGTGCCAGCAGCAAAGCGCTTTGGACAGGTCTCTGCAATCAGCCCCAGCATTTT. The chain carries TRBV21-1 and TRBJ1-5; the table's D call TRBD1 went unverified against the DNA. TRBV21-1 counts as a pseudogene. This CDR3 has 18 residues.